A single sample is the source of the 6 T cell receptor beta chains below, sequenced in a study of blood T cells in healthy people across ages. For the second PCR, which ran for about 7 to 11 cycles, a sample-barcoded 5' primer and a J-beta primer mix were used. TCRdb re-called the 5' RACE reads with MiXCR, one entry per CDR3 protein. Here the sample spans hundreds of thousands of distinct CDR3 sequences, 29% being singletons. The sample comprised blood. Receptor source: a woman aged 80 or older in good health.

The chain is built from TRBV12-3 or TRBV12-4 and TRBJ2-5, with D possibly TRBD2 on 5 matching bases. The CDR3 consists of 13 residues. V was shortened by 6 bases and J by 13 bases, with 21 bases between the two germline ends. The CDR3 reads CASSLRALRNRYF. The CDR3, as DNA: TGTGCCAGCAGCTTGAGGGCCCTACGGAATAGGTACTTC.

A few counts support this clonotype. The chain couples TRBV6-7 to TRBJ1-5; D not resolved. TRBV6-7 is annotated as an ORF whose role is uncertain. Trimming left V 7 bases short and J 0 bases short, with 10 bases between. This CDR3 is built from 14 residues. Written as DNA, the CDR3 is TGTGCCAGCAATGAGACTTATAGCAATCAGCCCCAGCATTTT. Translated, it gives CASNETYSNQPQHF.

This clonotype has more than one count but fewer than ten. Since a much larger clone is just one base distant, this may be a read error. The V call is TRBV18, the J call TRBJ2-3, with TRBD1 matching over 10 bases. Germline CDR1 is KGHSH and CDR2 is LQKENI. The CDR3 spans 16 residues. The CDR3 region is CASSPRDRGRADAQYF. The CDR3 nucleotides read TGTGCCAGCTCACCCCGGGACAGGGGTAGAGCAGATGCGCAGTATTTT.

This clonotype was counted a few times. This may stem from a read error, because a much larger clone lies one nucleotide away. The chain recombines TRBV25-1 with TRBJ2-2; D not resolved. This CDR3 spans 12 amino acids. The germline V gene encodes CDR1 MGHDK and CDR2 SYGVNS. V was clipped by 3 bases and J by 2 bases, with 1 base between them. CDR3 residues: CASSDNTGELFF. The CDR3, as DNA: TGTGCCAGCAGTGACAACACCGGGGAGCTGTTTTTT. The variable domain in full, with the rest retrieved from reference TRBV25-1 and TRBJ2-2, is EADIYQTPRYLVIGTGKKITLECSQTMGHDKMYWYQQDPGMELHLIHYSYGVNSTEKGDLSSESTVSRIRTEHFPLTLESARPSHTSQYLCASSDNTGELFFGEGSRLTVL.

This clonotype appeared many times. V gene TRBV5-5 combines with J gene TRBJ2-1, with 11 bases lining up with TRBD2. The V segment lost 2 bases and the J segment 7 bases; nucleotides outside the gene matches: 5. The CDR3 runs to 15 residues. The germline V gene has CDR1 SGHKS and CDR2 YYEKEE (reference sequence). The CDR3 DNA reads TGTGCCAGCAGCTTAGGACTAGCGGGTAAGAATGAGCAGTTCTTC. As protein: CASSLGLAGKNEQFF.

The rearrangement joins TRBV28 to TRBJ1-1, with D uncertain. CDR1 is MDHEN and CDR2 is SYDVKM in the germline V gene. This CDR3 is 12 amino acids long. Trimming shortened V by 6 bases and J by 8 bases, and 13 bases separated the two germline ends. CDR3 in amino acids: CASSPEGREAFF. The DNA of the CDR3 is TGTGCCAGCAGCCCGGAAGGCAGGGAAGCTTTCTTT.